Following are 17 T cell receptor beta chains from one sample sequenced in a study of Graves' ophthalmopathy and Graves' hyperthyroidism. Amplification from RNA transcripts yielded the TCR beta CDR3 regions. HTBI primers were used in a first-round RT-PCR, which preceded a second-round multiplex PCR. TCRdb re-analysed the multiplex PCR reads in MiXCR, keeping a single row per CDR3 protein. The data show about 220,000 distinct CDR3 sequences, 20% to 25% seen once. Specimen: peripheral blood. The receptors were gathered from a woman aged 50 to 65 with Graves' ophthalmopathy.

There are many counts of this clonotype. The chain is built from TRBV12-3 or TRBV12-4 and TRBJ2-4; 7 bases agree with TRBD2. Trimming at V came to 5 bases and at J to 0 bases, leaving 10 bases not matched to a gene. The CDR3 is 17 residues long. CDR3 sequence: CASSTRTSELAKNIQYF. The CDR3 DNA sequence: TGTGCCAGCAGTACCCGGACTAGTGAGTTAGCCAAAAACATTCAGTACTTC.

The chain couples TRBV6-1 to TRBJ1-2; D is unresolved. V lost 3 bases to trimming and J lost 4 bases, with 12 bases between them. The CDR3 spans 14 residues. CDR1 is MNHNS, CDR2 SASEGT, per germline. CDR3 DNA: TGTGCCAGCAGTGAGTCGGACGTGGGCTATGGCTACACCTTC. Translation gives CASSESDVGYGYTF.

This clonotype came up many times. The chain carries TRBV12-3 or TRBV12-4 and TRBJ1-5; D uncertain. The CDR3 is 12 residues long. V lost 6 bases and J 7 bases, leaving 10 bases between the germline ends. The CDR3, as DNA: TGTGCCAGCAGCTACGGTGGACAGCCCCAGCATTTT. This codes for CASSYGGQPQHF.

This clonotype was seen only a few times. A read error may explain this, as a much larger clone is one base away. The V call is TRBV20-1, the J call TRBJ2-7; no clear D. Trimming removed 1 base from V and 5 bases from J, with 15 bases in between. The CDR3 runs 14 residues. Germline V CDR1 and CDR2: DFQATT, SNEGSKA (reference sequence). CDR3 amino acids: CSARVAVGYHEQYF. CDR3 nucleotide sequence: TGCAGTGCTAGAGTGGCAGTGGGATACCACGAGCAGTACTTC.

This clonotype showed up many times. V is TRBV11-2 and J is TRBJ1-5; D might be TRBD1 (6 bases). Germline V gene lookup returns CDR1 SGHAT and CDR2 FQNNGV. V gave up 0 bases and J gave up 0 bases, with 18 bases separating them. The CDR3 covers 19 residues. This chain's CDR3 is CASSLERQEGVYSNQPQHF. The CDR3 DNA reads TGTGCCAGCAGCTTAGAAAGACAGGAGGGCGTTTATAGCAATCAGCCCCAGCATTTT.

V and J are TRBV7-2 and TRBJ2-7, with 8 nucleotides matching TRBD2. Losses at the gene ends were 2 bases for V and 6 bases for J; bases not matched to a gene: 9. CDR3 length equals 15 residues. Germline V gives CDR1 SGHTA, CDR2 FQGNSA. In DNA form, the CDR3 reads TGTGCCAGCAGCTTAAGGGGAGCGGGAGTCTTCGAGCAGTACTTC. It specifies CASSLRGAGVFEQYF.

This clonotype was counted many times. The chain couples TRBV6-1 to TRBJ1-6; D gene unclear. This CDR3 is built from 12 residues. The germline gives CDR1 MNHNS, CDR2 SASEGT. With 6 bases removed from V and 8 bases from J, the gap between germline ends came to 8 bases. The CDR3 here is CASSSLDSPLHF. As DNA, the CDR3 is TGTGCCAGCAGCTCGTTGGATTCACCCCTCCACTTT.

This clonotype was seen repeatedly, ten times or more. The genes are TRBV18 and TRBJ1-1; D might be TRBD1 (5 bases). The CDR3 loop spans 13 amino acids. The V end lost 3 bases, the J end lost 1 base, and 6 bases lay between the germline ends. The germline V gene has CDR1 KGHSH and CDR2 LQKENI. CDR3: CASSPQGNTEAFF. DNA of the CDR3: TGTGCCAGCTCACCTCAGGGGAACACTGAAGCTTTCTTT.

This clonotype was counted at least ten times. This chain connects TRBV11-1 to TRBJ2-4, with a possible D match to TRBD1 (6 bases). In germline, CDR1 is SGHAT, CDR2 FQDESV (reference sequence). The CDR3 has 18 residues. Trimming took off 4 bases at V and 0 bases at J, with 19 bases between the two ends. CDR3 DNA sequence: TGTGCCAGCAGCTCGACAGGAGCAAAAGTTCTAGCCAAAAACATTCAGTACTTC. Its protein product is CASSSTGAKVLAKNIQYF.

This chain uses TRBV5-1 with TRBJ2-5, with 10 bases identical to TRBD1. Germline V CDR1 and CDR2: SGHRS, YFSETQ. The CDR3 is 20 amino acids. J was trimmed by 5 bases and V by 5 bases; bases with no gene match: 24. The CDR3 DNA reads TGCGCCAGCAGAATTTCCCGGGACAGGGGTCTCGGAGGGGTTGGGGAGACCCAGTACTTC. Amino acid sequence: CASRISRDRGLGGVGETQYF.

This clonotype was seen many times. V is TRBV19 and J is TRBJ1-1; no clear D. Germline V lookup: CDR1 LNHDA, CDR2 SQIVND (reference sequence). V lost 0 bases to trimming and J lost 4 bases, with 9 bases between them. There are 14 residues in the CDR3. CDR3 in amino acids: CASSIEGRSTEAFF. CDR3 sequence (DNA): TGTGCCAGTAGTATAGAAGGACGGAGCACTGAAGCTTTCTTT.

There are many counts of this clonotype. The chain employs TRBV27 and TRBJ2-5, with D possibly being TRBD1 or TRBD2 (5 bases each). This CDR3 region has 15 residues. Germline V gene sequence: CDR1 MNHEY, CDR2 SMNVEV (reference sequence). Trimming removed 4 bases at V and 1 base at J, with 13 bases between. In DNA, the CDR3 is TGTGCCAGCAGTTATTCTTCTGGGACCCAAGAGACCCAGTACTTC. The encoded protein is CASSYSSGTQETQYF.

The sample holds many counts of this clonotype. The gene calls are TRBV2 and TRBJ2-4; D gene unclear. Germline values: CDR1 SNHLY, CDR2 FYNNEI. The CDR3 has 15 amino acids. The V end lost 1 base, the J end lost 0 bases, and 7 bases lay between the germline ends. CDR3 in DNA: TGTGCCAGCAGTGAAGAAATGTTAGCCAAAAACATTCAGTACTTC. Translation: CASSEEMLAKNIQYF.

As DNA, the CDR3 is TGCGCCAGCAGCTCGGGACTAGCGTCGGGAGAGACCCAGTACTTC. Protein product: CASSSGLASGETQYF. The J gene is TRBJ2-5, the V gene TRBV5-1; 10 bases map to TRBD2. V was pared by 3 bases and J by 4 bases, with 6 bases of the junction left unmatched. Looked up from germline, CDR1 is SGHRS and CDR2 is YFSETQ. The CDR3 extends over 15 amino acids.

This clonotype was seen once. One junction end does not reproduce the germline sequence, and a read error may be involved. V and J are TRBV2 and TRBJ2-7, with D tentatively TRBD1 (6 bases). The CDR3 has 13 amino acids. CDR1 and CDR2 (germline): SNHLY, FYNNEI. The CDR3 DNA reads as TGTGCCACATCCGAACAGGGAAGTTACGAGCAGTCCTTC. It encodes CATSEQGSYEQSF.

This clonotype was detected only a few times. J is TRBJ2-7 and V is TRBV7-2; D is possibly TRBD2 (5 bases). Per the germline V gene, CDR1 is SGHTA and CDR2 is FQGNSA. Trimming pared 2 bases from V and 2 bases from J, leaving 13 bases between. The CDR3 contains 15 residues. The CDR3 protein is CASSLSRGSAYEQYF. CDR3 bases: TGTGCCAGCAGCTTATCGCGAGGGAGCGCCTACGAGCAGTACTTC.

The chain carries TRBV20-1 and TRBJ2-7, with TRBD1 matching 10 bases. V dropped 2 bases and J dropped 6; count of bases not matched to a gene: 7. The CDR3 contains 14 residues. Germline values: CDR1 DFQATT, CDR2 SNEGSKA (reference sequence). CDR3 DNA sequence: TGCAGTGCTAGATTCGACAGGGGGCCGGGCGAGCAGTACTTC. Translating it yields CSARFDRGPGEQYF.